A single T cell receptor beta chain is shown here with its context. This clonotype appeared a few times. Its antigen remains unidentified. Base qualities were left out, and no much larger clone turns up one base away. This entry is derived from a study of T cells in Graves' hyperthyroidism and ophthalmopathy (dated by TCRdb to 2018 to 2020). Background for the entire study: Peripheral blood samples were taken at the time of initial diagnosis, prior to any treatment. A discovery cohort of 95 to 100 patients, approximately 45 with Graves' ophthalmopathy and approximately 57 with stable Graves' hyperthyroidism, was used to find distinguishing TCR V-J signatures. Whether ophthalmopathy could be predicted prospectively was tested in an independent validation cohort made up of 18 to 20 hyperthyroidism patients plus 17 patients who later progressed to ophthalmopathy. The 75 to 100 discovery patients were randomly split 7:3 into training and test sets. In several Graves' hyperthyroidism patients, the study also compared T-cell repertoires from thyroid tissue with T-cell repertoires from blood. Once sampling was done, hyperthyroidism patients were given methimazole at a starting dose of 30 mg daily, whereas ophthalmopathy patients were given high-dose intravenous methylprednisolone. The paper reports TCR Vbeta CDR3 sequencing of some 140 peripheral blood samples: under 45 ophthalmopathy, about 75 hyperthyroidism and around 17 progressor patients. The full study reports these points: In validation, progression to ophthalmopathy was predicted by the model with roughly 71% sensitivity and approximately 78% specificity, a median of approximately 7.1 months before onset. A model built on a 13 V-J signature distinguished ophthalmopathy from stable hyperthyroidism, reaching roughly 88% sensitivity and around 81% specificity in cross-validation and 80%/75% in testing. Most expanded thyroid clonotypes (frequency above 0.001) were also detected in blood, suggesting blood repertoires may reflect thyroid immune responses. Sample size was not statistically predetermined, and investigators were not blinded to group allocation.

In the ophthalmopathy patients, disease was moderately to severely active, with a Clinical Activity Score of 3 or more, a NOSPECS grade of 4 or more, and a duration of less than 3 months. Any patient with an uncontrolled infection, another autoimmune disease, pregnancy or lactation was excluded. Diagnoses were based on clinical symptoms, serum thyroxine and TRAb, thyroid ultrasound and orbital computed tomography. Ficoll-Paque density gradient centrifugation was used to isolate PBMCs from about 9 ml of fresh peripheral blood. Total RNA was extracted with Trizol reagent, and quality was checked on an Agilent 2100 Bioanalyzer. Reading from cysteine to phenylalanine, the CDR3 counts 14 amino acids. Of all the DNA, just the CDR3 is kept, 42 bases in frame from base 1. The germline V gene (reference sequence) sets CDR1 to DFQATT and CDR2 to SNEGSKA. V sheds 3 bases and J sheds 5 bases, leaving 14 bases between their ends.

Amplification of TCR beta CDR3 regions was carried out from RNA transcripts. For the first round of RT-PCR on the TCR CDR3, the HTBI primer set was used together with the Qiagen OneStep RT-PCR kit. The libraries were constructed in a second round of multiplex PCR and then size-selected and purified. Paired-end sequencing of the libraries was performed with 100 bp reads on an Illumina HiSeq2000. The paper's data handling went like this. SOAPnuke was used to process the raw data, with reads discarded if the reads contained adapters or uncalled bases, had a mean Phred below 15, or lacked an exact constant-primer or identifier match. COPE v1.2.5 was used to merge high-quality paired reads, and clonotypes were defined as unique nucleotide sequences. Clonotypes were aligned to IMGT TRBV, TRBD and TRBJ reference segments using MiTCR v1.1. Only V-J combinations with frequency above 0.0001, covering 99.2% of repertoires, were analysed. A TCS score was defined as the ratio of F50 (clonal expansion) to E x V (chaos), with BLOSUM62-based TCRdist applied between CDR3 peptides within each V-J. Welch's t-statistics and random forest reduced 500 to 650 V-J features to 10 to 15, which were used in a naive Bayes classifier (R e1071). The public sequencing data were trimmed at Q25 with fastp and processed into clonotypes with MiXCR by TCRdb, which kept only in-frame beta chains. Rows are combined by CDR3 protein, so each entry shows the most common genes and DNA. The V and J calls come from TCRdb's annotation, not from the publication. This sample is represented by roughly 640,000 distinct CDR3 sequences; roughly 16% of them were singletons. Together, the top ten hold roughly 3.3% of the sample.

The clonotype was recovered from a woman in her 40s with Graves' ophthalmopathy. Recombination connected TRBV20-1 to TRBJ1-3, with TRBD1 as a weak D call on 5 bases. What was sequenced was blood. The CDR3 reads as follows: CSASSGRGRNTIYF. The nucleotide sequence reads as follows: TGCAGTGCTAGTTCAGGCCGGGGGAGAAACACCATATATTTT.